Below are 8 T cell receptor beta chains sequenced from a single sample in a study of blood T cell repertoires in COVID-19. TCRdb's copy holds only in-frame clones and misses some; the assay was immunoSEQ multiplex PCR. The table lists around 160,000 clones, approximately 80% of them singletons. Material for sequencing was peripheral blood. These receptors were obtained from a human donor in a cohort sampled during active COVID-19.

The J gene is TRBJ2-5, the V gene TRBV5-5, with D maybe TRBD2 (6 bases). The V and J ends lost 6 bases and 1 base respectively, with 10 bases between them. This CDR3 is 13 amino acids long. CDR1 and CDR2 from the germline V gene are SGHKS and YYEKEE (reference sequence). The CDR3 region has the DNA TGTGCCAGCACATTGGGGGGCCAAGAGACCCAGTACTTC. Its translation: CASTLGGQETQYF.

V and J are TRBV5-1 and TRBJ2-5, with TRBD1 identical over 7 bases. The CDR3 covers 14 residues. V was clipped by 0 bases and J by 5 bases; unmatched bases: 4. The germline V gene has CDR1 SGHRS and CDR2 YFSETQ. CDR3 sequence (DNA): TGCGCCAGCAGCTTGGAGGGGGCGAGGGAGACCCAGTACTTC. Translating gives CASSLEGARETQYF. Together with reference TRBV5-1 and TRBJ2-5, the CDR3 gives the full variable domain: KAGVTQTPRYLIKTRGQQVTLSCSPISGHRSVSWYQQTPGQGLQFLFEYFSETQRNKGNFPGRFSGRQFSNSRSEMNVSTLELGDSALYLCASSLEGARETQYFGPGTRLLVL.

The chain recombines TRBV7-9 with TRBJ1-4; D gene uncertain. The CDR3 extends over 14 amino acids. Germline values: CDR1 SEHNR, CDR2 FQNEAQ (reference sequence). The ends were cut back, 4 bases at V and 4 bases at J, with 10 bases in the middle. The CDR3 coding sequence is TGTGCCAGCAGCTCCCCCCCGGGTAATGAAAAACTGTTTTTT. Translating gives CASSSPPGNEKLFF.

CDR3 sequence reads: CASSRGTGAGANVLTF. The CDR3 DNA reads TGTGCCAGTAGTAGGGGGACAGGGGCTGGGGCCAACGTCCTGACTTTC. The rearrangement links TRBV19 to TRBJ2-6, with TRBD1 matching 10 bases. The length of the CDR3 is 16 residues. V lost 4 bases and J lost 2; bases outside the gene matches: 2. Germline CDR1 and CDR2: LNHDA and SQIVND (reference sequence).

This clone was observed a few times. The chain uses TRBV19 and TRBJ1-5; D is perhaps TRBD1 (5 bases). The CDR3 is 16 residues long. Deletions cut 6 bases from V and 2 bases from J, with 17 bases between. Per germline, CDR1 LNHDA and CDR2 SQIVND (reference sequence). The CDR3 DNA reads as TGTGCCAGTAGCCTCACATGGGGGGTGGGCAATCAGCCCCAGCATTTT. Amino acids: CASSLTWGVGNQPQHF.

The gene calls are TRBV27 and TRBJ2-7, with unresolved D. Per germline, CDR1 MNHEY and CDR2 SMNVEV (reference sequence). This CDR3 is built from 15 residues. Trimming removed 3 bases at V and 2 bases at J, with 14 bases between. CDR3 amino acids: CASSFKAALPYEQYF. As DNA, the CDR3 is TGTGCCAGCAGTTTTAAGGCGGCGCTTCCCTACGAGCAGTACTTC.

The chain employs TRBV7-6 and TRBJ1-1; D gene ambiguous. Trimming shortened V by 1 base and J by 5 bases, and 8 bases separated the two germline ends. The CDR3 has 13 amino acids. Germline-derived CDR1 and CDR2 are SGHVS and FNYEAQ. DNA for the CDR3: TGTGCCAGCAGCTTAGGAGTCGTGACTGAAGCTTTCTTT. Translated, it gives CASSLGVVTEAFF.

CDR3 nucleotide sequence: TGCGCCAGCAGCTTGCGGACATCTCCGTCTGGCTACACCTTC. It yields the protein CASSLRTSPSGYTF. The chain carries TRBV5-1 and TRBJ1-2; D is possibly TRBD1 (5 bases). In germline, CDR1 is SGHRS, CDR2 YFSETQ. Trimming cost V 1 base and J 7 bases, with 14 bases left between them. The CDR3 spans 14 residues.